These T cell receptor beta chains were read from a single sample in a study of T cells in localized non-small cell lung cancer. Data came from immunoSEQ multiplex PCR; TCRdb stores just in-frame clones and leaves some out. The sample consists of some 50,000 clones, approximately 80% of them appearing once. The specimen comprised peripheral blood mononuclear cells, sampled before any cancer treatment. Source of these receptors: a man aged 35-75 years with stage III lung adenocarcinoma. Each CDR3 is given with its conserved first and last residue. The D gene is left open where the match is weak. The size of a clone is reported for some rows only, either as once, few or many, or as a class for expanded clones.

D gene	clone size	J gene	V gene	CDR3 DNA	CDR3 protein
-	-	TRBJ2-7	TRBV30	TGTGCCTGGAGTACCCTTAAGGAGCAGTACTTC	CAWSTLKEQYF
-	-	TRBJ1-5	TRBV2	TGTGCCAGCACCGCAGTGGGAAATCAGCCCCAGCATTTT	CASTAVGNQPQHF
TRBD2	-	TRBJ2-3	TRBV19	TGTGCCAGTAGTATTTCCAGCGGGGGCCCCACAGATACGCAGTATTTT	CASSISSGGPTDTQYF
TRBD2	-	TRBJ2-5	TRBV9	TGTGCCAGCAGCGCGGCGGGGGGTCTCGAGACCCAGTACTTC	CASSAAGGLETQYF
TRBD1	few	TRBJ2-3	TRBV6-4	TGTGCCAGCAGTGACGGACAGGGGGCAGATACGCAGTATTTT	CASSDGQGADTQYF
TRBD1	many	TRBJ1-5	TRBV7-6	TGTGCCAGCAGCTTGGGTGGAGGGGGCAGCAATCAGCCCCAGCATTTT	CASSLGGGGSNQPQHF
-	-	TRBJ2-3	TRBV9	TGTGCCAGCAGCTCGGGGGACGATACGCAGTATTTT	CASSSGDDTQYF
-	-	TRBJ1-1	TRBV25-1	TGTGCCAGCAGTGACCCCTCGGGGCAGGGAAGAGGAGCTTTCTTT	CASSDPSGQGRGAFF
-	-	TRBJ2-7	TRBV18	TGTGCCAGCTCACCACAGTACGAGCAGTACTTC	CASSPQYEQYF
TRBD2	-	TRBJ2-1	TRBV7-6	TGTGCCAGCAGCCCCTACTCCCCCCTACTAGCGGGGGCTATCAATGAGCAGTTCTTC	CASSPYSPLLAGAINEQFF
-	few	TRBJ1-4	TRBV5-1	TGCGCCAGCAGCTATGGAGAGGTTTCAGGGTTGGGTGAAAAACTGTTTTTT	CASSYGEVSGLGEKLFF
TRBD1	-	TRBJ2-7	TRBV30	TGTGCCATTTCGACAGGGGCCATCTACGAGCAGTACTTC	CAISTGAIYEQYF
-	-	TRBJ2-1	TRBV25-1	TGTGCCAGCATGGGCGGGGTTAATGAGCAGTTCTTC	CASMGGVNEQFF
TRBD2	-	TRBJ2-2	TRBV7-6	TGTGCCAGCAGCTTGGGCGGGGGGGCCGACACCGGGGAGCTGTTTTTT	CASSLGGGADTGELFF
-	-	TRBJ2-5	TRBV5-1	TGCGCCAGCAGCTTGGGGAGGGCGGAGGAGACCCAGTACTTC	CASSLGRAEETQYF
TRBD1	-	TRBJ1-1	TRBV5-4	TGTGCCAGCAGCTTGGGCCTCGGGGCAGGGGGGGAGACTGAAGCTTTCTTT	CASSLGLGAGGETEAFF
-	-	TRBJ1-3	TRBV7-8	TGTGCCAGCAGCTTAGGCCCCGAGTCGGGGGACACCATATATTTT	CASSLGPESGDTIYF
-	few	TRBJ1-6	TRBV6-1	TGTGCCAGCAGTGAGGGGACCGCCCCGATTAATTCACCCCTCCACTTT	CASSEGTAPINSPLHF
TRBD1	-	TRBJ1-1	TRBV11-2	TGTGCCAGCAGCCGCTGGACAGGGGGCTTGGGCACTGAAGCTTTCTTT	CASSRWTGGLGTEAFF
-	-	TRBJ2-5	TRBV6-1	TGTGCCAGCAGACTAGACCAAGAGACCCAGTACTTC	CASRLDQETQYF
TRBD1	-	TRBJ1-6	TRBV19	TGTGCCAGTAGTATACGGGACAGTGGGTCACCCCTCCACTTT	CASSIRDSGSPLHF
TRBD1	-	TRBJ2-7	TRBV5-1	TGCGCCAGCAGCTTGGGACAGGGGGCATACTACGAGCAGTACTTC	CASSLGQGAYYEQYF
-	once	TRBJ2-2	TRBV5-1	TGCGCCAGCAGTTATGATGGCGCCGGGGAGCTGTTTTTT	CASSYDGAGELFF
-	few	TRBJ1-5	TRBV7-3	TGTGCCAGCAGCTTACTGAGGGGATATAATCAGCCCCAGCATTTT	CASSLLRGYNQPQHF
-	-	TRBJ2-5	TRBV4-1	TGCGCCAGCAGCCAAGATTGGGATACCCAGTACTTC	CASSQDWDTQYF
-	once	TRBJ2-5	TRBV11-2	TGTGCCAGCAGCCCCGGGCCGCCGACCCAGTACTTC	CASSPGPPTQYF
-	-	TRBJ2-1	TRBV7-6	TGTGCCAGCAGCTTAACGAATGAGCAGTTCTTC	CASSLTNEQFF
TRBD1	-	TRBJ2-1	TRBV7-2	TGTGCCAGCAGCTTATGGGACAGGAGAACCAATGAGCAGTTCTTC	CASSLWDRRTNEQFF
-	-	TRBJ1-3	TRBV25-1	TGTGCCAGCAGTGGTCTTGGAAACACCATATATTTT	CASSGLGNTIYF
TRBD2	-	TRBJ2-3	TRBV5-1	TGCGCCAGCAGCTTGGTTTCTAGCGGGGGGGCTCCAGATACGCAGTATTTT	CASSLVSSGGAPDTQYF
-	-	TRBJ1-6	TRBV14	TGTGCCAGCAGCATTCCAGATTCACCCCTCCACTTT	CASSIPDSPLHF
TRBD2	few	TRBJ2-5	TRBV19	TGTGCCAGTAGGTTTAGCGGGGGCCACCAAGAGACCCAGTACTTC	CASRFSGGHQETQYF
TRBD2	once	TRBJ2-2	TRBV7-2	TGTGCCAGCAGCTTAGGGGCTAGCGGGGGGCATGGTGTGCTGTTTTTT	CASSLGASGGHGVLFF
TRBD2	once	TRBJ2-2	TRBV9	TGTGCCAGCAGCGCCCCTAGCGGGGGGGTCCCCGGGGAGCTGTTTTTT	CASSAPSGGVPGELFF
-	-	TRBJ2-7	TRBV15	TGTGCCACCAGCAGAGCGCCAGAACTACGAGAGCAGTACTTC	CATSRAPELREQYF
-	-	TRBJ2-7	TRBV5-6	TGTGCCAGCAGCTACGTGGGGGGCTCCTACGAGCAGTACTTC	CASSYVGGSYEQYF
-	-	TRBJ2-3	TRBV27	TGTGCCAGCAGTGGGAAGGAGGTCAGGTTCGCAGATACGCAGTATTTT	CASSGKEVRFADTQYF
-	-	TRBJ2-3	TRBV7-8	TGTGCCAGCAGCTCGACCAGGTTCCCCACAGATACGCAGTATTTT	CASSSTRFPTDTQYF
-	few	TRBJ2-7	TRBV19	TGTGCCAGTAGTATCCCTCTAAGGCCAGTCGGCGGGGCTTACTACGAGCAGTACTTC	CASSIPLRPVGGAYYEQYF
-	-	TRBJ2-2	TRBV4-1	TGCGCCAGCAGCCAATATGATGCTGGCGGGGAGCTGTTTTTT	CASSQYDAGGELFF
-	-	TRBJ2-2	TRBV5-1	TGCGCCAGCAGCTTGGAAGACCCTATCCTGGAGCTGTTTTTT	CASSLEDPILELFF
TRBD1	-	TRBJ2-1	TRBV30	TGTGCCTGGAGTCAGGGGGATGAGCAGTTCTTC	CAWSQGDEQFF
TRBD1	many	TRBJ2-7	TRBV30	TGTGCCTGGGATAAGGGACAGGGGTTTGATGAGCAGTACTTC	CAWDKGQGFDEQYF
-	-	TRBJ2-7	TRBV20-1	TGCAGTGCCCAGGCAGCCTACGAGCAGTACTTC	CSAQAAYEQYF
-	few	TRBJ2-3	TRBV4-2	TGTGCCAGCAGCCAAGATGCGACTAGTGCAACAGATACGCAGTATTTT	CASSQDATSATDTQYF
TRBD1	-	TRBJ2-3	TRBV18	TGTGCCAGCTCACGGGAACCAAAGGGGGCGGGCACAGATACGCAGTATTTT	CASSREPKGAGTDTQYF
-	-	TRBJ2-7	TRBV7-2	TGTGCCAGCAGCTCAAGCCTCTGGAACGAGCAGTACTTC	CASSSSLWNEQYF
-	-	TRBJ2-2	TRBV7-8	TGTGCCAGCAGCTTATTACAGATGAACACCGGGGAGCTGTTTTTT	CASSLLQMNTGELFF
TRBD2	-	TRBJ2-1	TRBV6-4	TGTGCCAGCAGTGAAGCCGCGGGGGGCTACAATGAGCAGTTCTTC	CASSEAAGGYNEQFF
-	-	TRBJ1-6	TRBV6-5	TGTGCCAGCAGTGCCGGCCCTTATAATTCACCCCTCCACTTT	CASSAGPYNSPLHF
-	-	TRBJ2-3	TRBV11-2	TGTGCCAGCAGCCCACGAATTGCAGATACGCAGTATTTT	CASSPRIADTQYF
-	once	TRBJ1-4	TRBV4-2	TGTGCCAGCAGCCAGACAGTTGCAACTAATGAAAAACTGTTTTTT	CASSQTVATNEKLFF
TRBD2	-	TRBJ2-5	TRBV7-7	TGTGCCAGCAGCCAGACTAGCGGGGGTCAAGAGACCCAGTACTTC	CASSQTSGGQETQYF
-	-	TRBJ2-3	TRBV9	TGTGCCAGCAGCGTAGGGGCTAGCCGCACAGATACGCAGTATTTT	CASSVGASRTDTQYF
-	-	TRBJ2-5	TRBV30	TGTGCCTGGAGTGGACAGGCCCAAGAGACCCAGTACTTC	CAWSGQAQETQYF